In this sample, the clone carrying this T cell receptor beta chain turned up a few times. The antigen is unknown. Employing constant-segment primers, 5'RACE generated TCR alpha and TCR beta cDNA libraries bearing sample barcodes and UMIs. One entry per CDR3 protein, called by TCRdb with MiXCR from the 5' RACE reads. The sample lists approximately 490,000 distinct CDR3 sequences, around 21% occurring once. This record comes from a study of T-cell memory formation after mild COVID-19. Background on the study: Clusters were largely donor specific.

CDR1 and CDR2 (germline): SGDLS, YYNGEE. This CDR3 spans 15 amino acids. Trimming left V 0 bases short and J 4 bases short, with 13 bases between. Study-wide results and limits: Later expanders leaned toward CD4+, whereas clones contracting from day 15 to 85 were balanced CD4/CD8. In pre-infection memory, a portion of responding clones appeared, which suggested that cross-reactive memory joined.

The rearrangement joins TRBV9 to TRBJ1-2, with unresolved D. The sequence derives from an adult woman who had mild COVID-19 (a few samples of this study predate the infection). Cell type and time point are not known. Sequences were obtained from PBMCs or a T cell subset sorted from them (not recorded which). The CDR3 region is CASSVDAGGGYGYTF. DNA of the CDR3: TGTGCCAGCAGCGTAGATGCGGGAGGAGGCTATGGCTACACCTTC.